Shown below are 25 T cell receptor beta chains from a single sample sequenced in a study of T cells in pancreatic ductal adenocarcinoma. Surgery without prior neoadjuvant therapy was the treatment of the selected pancreatic ductal adenocarcinoma patients. Measured with immunoSEQ multiplex PCR; TCRdb has only the in-frame clones, and not every one. Of around 2,500 clones detected, roughly 84% appear once; the ten largest clones hold about 7%. The sample consisted of pancreatic tumor tissue. The receptors shown here come from a human donor with pancreatic ductal adenocarcinoma.

This chain uses TRBV5-1 with TRBJ2-3; possible D gene TRBD2, 5 bases. V was clipped by 5 bases and J by 3 bases, with 16 bases between them. Germline CDR1 and CDR2: SGHRS and YFSETQ. The CDR3 runs 15 residues. The CDR3 loop is CASRLAGGWTDTQYF. In DNA, the CDR3 is TGCGCCAGCAGACTGGCGGGTGGTTGGACAGATACGCAGTATTTT. Full variable domain (rest looked up from reference TRBV5-1 and TRBJ2-3): KAGVTQTPRYLIKTRGQQVTLSCSPISGHRSVSWYQQTPGQGLQFLFEYFSETQRNKGNFPGRFSGRQFSNSRSEMNVSTLELGDSALYLCASRLAGGWTDTQYFGPGTRLTVL.

This sequence joins TRBV4-3 and TRBJ2-3; TRBD2 matches at 9 bases. This CDR3 region has 17 residues. V lost 0 bases and J lost 3; bases outside the gene matches: 7. CDR1 LGHNA and CDR2 YSLEER come from the germline V gene. The CDR3 here is CASSQDGPSGITDTQYF. The DNA for the CDR3 is TGCGCCAGCAGCCAAGATGGTCCTAGCGGGATTACAGATACGCAGTATTTT.

The rearrangement joins TRBV5-1 to TRBJ2-1; unclear D gene. Germline loops: CDR1 SGHRS, CDR2 YFSETQ. Trimming left V 0 bases short and J 10 bases short, with 11 bases between. This CDR3 comprises 13 residues. CDR3 in DNA: TGCGCCAGCAGCTTGGAGTCGAGCTACGAGCAGTTCTTC. Protein: CASSLESSYEQFF.

The V and J genes are TRBV5-1 and TRBJ2-3; TRBD2 agrees at 10 bases. There are 17 residues in the CDR3. The J segment lost 3 bases and the V segment lost 0 bases, leaving 7 bases of the junction unmatched. Germline CDR1 SGHRS, CDR2 YFSETQ. CDR3 nucleotide sequence: TGCGCCAGCAGCTTGGAGCCTAGCGGGAGCGGTACAGATACGCAGTATTTT. Its protein product is CASSLEPSGSGTDTQYF. Filled out from reference TRBV5-1 and TRBJ2-3, the complete variable domain reads KAGVTQTPRYLIKTRGQQVTLSCSPISGHRSVSWYQQTPGQGLQFLFEYFSETQRNKGNFPGRFSGRQFSNSRSEMNVSTLELGDSALYLCASSLEPSGSGTDTQYFGPGTRLTVL.

The chain employs TRBV15 and TRBJ2-7; 7 positions match TRBD1. Losses at the gene ends were 3 bases for V and 2 bases for J; bases not matched to a gene: 7. Germline V gene data show CDR1 as LNHNV and CDR2 as YYDKDF (reference sequence). The CDR3 length is 15 residues. In DNA form, the CDR3 reads TGTGCCACCAGCAGGGGCACAGGGGAGACCTACGAGCAGTACTTC. This gives the protein CATSRGTGETYEQYF.

The rearrangement joins TRBV19 to TRBJ2-2; TRBD1 is a possible D gene (5 bases). Germline CDR1 is LNHDA and CDR2 is SQIVND (reference sequence). V was pared by 6 bases and J by 3 bases, with 14 bases between. The CDR3 extends over 15 amino acids. As DNA, the CDR3 is TGTGCCAGTAGAAAAACAGGAGTTTACACCGGGGAGCTGTTTTTT. This gives the protein CASRKTGVYTGELFF.

The chain couples TRBV5-1 to TRBJ1-4; 7 nucleotides line up with TRBD1. The length of the CDR3 is 14 residues. V lost 2 bases and J lost 4; bases outside the gene matches: 2. Germline V gene data show CDR1 as SGHRS and CDR2 as YFSETQ. CDR3 sequence (DNA): TGCGCCAGCAGCTTCGGGGACAGTAATGAAAAACTGTTTTTT. As protein: CASSFGDSNEKLFF.

This clone has just one count. The gene calls are TRBV7-8 and TRBJ2-1, with TRBD2 as a possible D gene (6 bases). V was clipped by 5 bases and J by 1 base, with 18 bases between them. Germline V gene sequence: CDR1 SGHVS, CDR2 FQNEAQ. This CDR3 has 17 residues. The CDR3 sequence: CASSQIPGLTSYNEQFF. In DNA, the CDR3 is TGTGCCAGCAGCCAGATACCGGGACTGACTTCCTACAATGAGCAGTTCTTC.

The J gene is TRBJ2-1, the V gene TRBV5-1; 7 bases align to TRBD2. With V trimmed by 3 bases and J by 2 bases, 8 bases remained unmatched. The CDR3 spans 16 residues. Germline V CDR1 and CDR2: SGHRS, YFSETQ. The DNA of the CDR3 is TGCGCCAGCAGCTCCCAAGCTAGCGGCCCCTACAATGAGCAGTTCTTC. The encoded protein is CASSSQASGPYNEQFF.

The V call is TRBV7-2, the J call TRBJ2-7, with 8 bases that match TRBD1. Germline-derived CDR1 and CDR2 are SGHTA and FQGNSA. Germline trimming cut 5 bases from V and 6 bases from J; bases unmatched to any gene: 6. CDR3 length equals 13 residues. The CDR3 region has the DNA TGTGCCAGCAGCCCTTGGACAGGGCGCGAGCAGTACTTC. Translating it yields CASSPWTGREQYF.

This clone was picked up a small number of times. The rearrangement uses TRBV6-1 and TRBJ2-7; 9 bases line up with TRBD1. V lost 7 bases and J lost 4; bases outside the gene matches: 5. The CDR3 totals 13 residues. The germline V gene encodes CDR1 MNHNS and CDR2 SASEGT. CDR3 region: CASTGTGLYEQYF. The CDR3 coding sequence is TGTGCCAGCACCGGGACAGGGTTATACGAGCAGTACTTC.

The rearrangement uses TRBV10-3 and TRBJ1-5; 8 nucleotides agree with TRBD1. Germline values: CDR1 ENHRY, CDR2 SYGVKD. The CDR3 spans 16 residues. Trimming removed 5 bases from V and 0 bases from J; junction bases left unmatched: 6. The DNA for the CDR3 is TGTGCCATCAGTTCCCACGGACAGGGTAGCAATCAGCCCCAGCATTTT. It is translated as CAISSHGQGSNQPQHF.

The rearrangement joins TRBV5-5 to TRBJ2-2, with D possibly TRBD2 on 5 matching bases. CDR3 length equals 17 residues. V was shortened by 7 bases and J by 8 bases, with 27 bases between the two germline ends. The germline gives CDR1 SGHKS, CDR2 YYEKEE (reference sequence). CDR3 protein: CASSWAVSRFSGGELFF. In DNA form, the CDR3 reads TGTGCCAGCTCCTGGGCGGTTAGCCGCTTTTCGGGGGGGGAGCTGTTTTTT. Full variable domain (outside the CDR3, taken from reference TRBV5-5 and TRBJ2-2): DAGVTQSPTHLIKTRGQQVTLRCSPISGHKSVSWYQQVLGQGPQFIFQYYEKEERGRGNFPDRFSARQFPNYSSELNVNALLLGDSALYLCASSWAVSRFSGGELFFGEGSRLTVL.

This rearrangement joins TRBV14 to TRBJ1-3; 7 positions match TRBD1. CDR3 length: 15 amino acids. J was trimmed by 4 bases and V by 4 bases; bases with no gene match: 7. Germline V gene data show CDR1 as SGHDN and CDR2 as FVKESK. CDR3 nucleotide sequence: TGTGCCAGCAGCCGGCGACAGGGCTCGGGAAACACCATATATTTT. Protein product: CASSRRQGSGNTIYF.

The chain is built from TRBV5-1 and TRBJ2-7; D remains unclear. The V and J ends lost 2 bases and 3 bases respectively, with 12 bases between them. The CDR3 totals 14 residues. Germline loops: CDR1 SGHRS, CDR2 YFSETQ. CDR3 residues: CASSLDHGSYEQYF. The DNA of the CDR3 is TGCGCCAGCAGCTTAGATCACGGTAGCTACGAGCAGTACTTC.

The chain recombines TRBV7-2 with TRBJ2-3; D is uncertain. CDR1 and CDR2 (germline): SGHTA, FQGNSA. The CDR3 loop spans 12 amino acids. Trimming took 4 bases from V and 10 from J, leaving 12 bases between them. The chain's CDR3 is CASSSPPTAQYF. The CDR3 DNA reads as TGTGCCAGCAGCTCCCCCCCGACTGCGCAGTATTTT.

The chain combines TRBV19 with TRBJ2-2, with a tentative D call TRBD1 (6 bases). Between the trimmed V and J ends, which lost 5 bases and 8 bases, there was a span of 12 bases. The CDR3 is 13 amino acids. Germline CDR1 and CDR2: LNHDA and SQIVND (reference sequence). CDR3 amino acids: CASSSRGQGELFF. The CDR3 region has the DNA TGTGCCAGTAGTTCAAGAGGACAGGGGGAGCTGTTTTTT. The full variable domain, rest sourced from reference TRBV19 and TRBJ2-2, is DGGITQSPKYLFRKEGQNVTLSCEQNLNHDAMYWYRQDPGQGLRLIYYSQIVNDFQKGDIAEGYSVSREKKESFPLTVTSAQKNPTAFYLCASSSRGQGELFFGEGSRLTVL.

The rearrangement uses TRBV11-1 and TRBJ2-3, with D perhaps matching TRBD2 (5 bases). This CDR3 contains 15 residues. Germline V gene lookup returns CDR1 SGHAT and CDR2 FQDESV (reference sequence). V lost 5 bases to trimming and J lost 3 bases, with 15 bases between them. CDR3 protein: CASSRSGLATDTQYF. DNA for the CDR3: TGTGCCAGCAGCCGTTCCGGATTAGCGACAGATACGCAGTATTTT.

This sequence joins TRBV18 and TRBJ2-6; no clear D gene. The germline gives CDR1 KGHSH, CDR2 LQKENI. Trimming left V 3 bases short and J 0 bases short, with 6 bases between. CDR3 length equals 15 residues. CDR3 sequence: CASSPDISGANVLTF. CDR3 DNA: TGTGCCAGCTCACCTGACATCTCTGGGGCCAACGTCCTGACTTTC. Full variable domain (remainder filled in from reference TRBV18 and TRBJ2-6): NAGVMQNPRHLVRRRGQEARLRCSPMKGHSHVYWYRQLPEEGLKFMVYLQKENIIDESGMPKERFSAEFPKEGPSILRIQQVVRGDSAAYFCASSPDISGANVLTFGAGSRLTVL.

The V call is TRBV18, the J call TRBJ2-7, with 10 bases identical to TRBD1. The CDR3 is 18 residues long. CDR1 and CDR2 from the germline V gene are KGHSH and LQKENI. The V segment lost 3 bases and the J segment 3 bases; nucleotides outside the gene matches: 14. The CDR3 DNA reads as TGTGCCAGCTCACCCGTAGAATTCTCCGGGACAGGGGTCTACGAGCAGTACTTC. This encodes CASSPVEFSGTGVYEQYF.

This chain connects TRBV2 to TRBJ2-6; TRBD1 matches at 9 bases. The J segment lost 2 bases and the V segment lost 7 bases, leaving 9 bases of the junction unmatched. This CDR3 comprises 17 residues. Per the germline V gene, CDR1 is SNHLY and CDR2 is FYNNEI. Here the CDR3 DNA reads TGTGCCAGCATGGAGACAGGGGGAGCGCCTGGGGCCAACGTCCTGACTTTC. Its translation: CASMETGGAPGANVLTF.

The chain carries TRBV28 and TRBJ1-5; D call uncertain. Trimming removed 10 bases at V and 2 bases at J, with 21 bases between. Germline-derived CDR1 and CDR2 are MDHEN and SYDVKM. The length of the CDR3 is 16 residues. CDR3 bases: TGTGCCACCAGGATCCTTAACCGCGGCGGCAATCAGCCCCAGCATTTT. This sequence encodes CATRILNRGGNQPQHF.

This sequence joins TRBV28 and TRBJ1-1; unclear D gene. The CDR3 loop spans 10 amino acids. V lost 10 bases, J lost 2 bases, and 5 bases lay in between. The germline gives CDR1 MDHEN, CDR2 SYDVKM. CDR3 bases: TGTGCCACTCTCAACACTGAAGCTTTCTTT. Residues: CATLNTEAFF.

This chain links TRBV7-3 with TRBJ2-3; 7 bases map to TRBD1. CDR1 and CDR2 (germline): SGHTA, FQGTGA. Trimming cost V 4 bases and J 8 bases; bases outside gene matches: 6. This CDR3 has 13 residues. The CDR3 nucleotides are TGTGCCAGCAGCTCCCCAGCAGGGGGTACGCAGTATTTT. This codes for CASSSPAGGTQYF.

This chain joins TRBV28 and TRBJ2-5, with D unresolved. The ends were cut back, 9 bases at V and 5 bases at J, with 13 bases in the middle. From germline, CDR1 is MDHEN and CDR2 SYDVKM. The CDR3 runs 12 residues. CDR3 bases: TGTGCCAGTAACTCCATCGGGGAGACCCAGTACTTC. Translation: CASNSIGETQYF.